The clone carrying this TCR beta chain was picked up a small number of times. Its antigen is not identified. V was clipped by 6 bases and J by 2 bases; unmatched bases: 6. This CDR3 is built from 15 residues. Germline CDR1 and CDR2: SEHNR and FQNEAQ (reference sequence). These data belong to a study of response to subunit inactivated influenza vaccine. Whole-study findings and limits: Authors suggested that a seasonal influenza vaccination recruits few new T cells each time.

One entry per CDR3 protein, called by TCRdb with MiXCR from the RT-PCR reads. The sample contains over 650,000 distinct CDR3 sequences, approximately 18% of which appear only once. The chain employs TRBV7-9 and TRBJ2-1; 8 nucleotides line up with TRBD2. The source of this sequence is a man aged 50 to 60 who received an inactivated influenza vaccine. The specimen was PBMCs from blood, collected about 5 days after vaccination. CDR3 protein: CASRPGLGTYNEQFF. In nucleotides, the CDR3 is TGTGCCAGCAGGCCGGGACTAGGAACCTACAATGAGCAGTTCTTC.